This T cell receptor beta chain was sequenced for a study of blood T cells in healthy people across ages. A second PCR of 7 to 11 cycles used a sample-barcoded 5' primer and a J-beta primer mix. TCRdb re-called the 5' RACE reads with MiXCR, one entry per CDR3 protein. The repertoire consists of about 1.1 million distinct CDR3 sequences, with around two fifths occurring once and the leading ten covering about 12%. There are a few counts of this clonotype. Its specificity is unknown. Study observations and caveats: Diversity of TCR beta per million T cells declined in a roughly linear way with age.

V was shortened by 5 bases and J by 0 bases, with 17 bases between the two germline ends. CDR1 is SGHTA, CDR2 FQGNSA, per germline. The CDR3 is 17 amino acids. This chain connects TRBV7-2 to TRBJ2-1, with a possible D match to TRBD1 (5 bases). The receptor was derived from a man aged 18 to 35 in good health. Sequenced material: blood. The CDR3 region has the DNA TGTGCCAGCAGCCCAGAACAGGAGATCAGCTCCTACAATGAGCAGTTCTTC. This codes for CASSPEQEISSYNEQFF.